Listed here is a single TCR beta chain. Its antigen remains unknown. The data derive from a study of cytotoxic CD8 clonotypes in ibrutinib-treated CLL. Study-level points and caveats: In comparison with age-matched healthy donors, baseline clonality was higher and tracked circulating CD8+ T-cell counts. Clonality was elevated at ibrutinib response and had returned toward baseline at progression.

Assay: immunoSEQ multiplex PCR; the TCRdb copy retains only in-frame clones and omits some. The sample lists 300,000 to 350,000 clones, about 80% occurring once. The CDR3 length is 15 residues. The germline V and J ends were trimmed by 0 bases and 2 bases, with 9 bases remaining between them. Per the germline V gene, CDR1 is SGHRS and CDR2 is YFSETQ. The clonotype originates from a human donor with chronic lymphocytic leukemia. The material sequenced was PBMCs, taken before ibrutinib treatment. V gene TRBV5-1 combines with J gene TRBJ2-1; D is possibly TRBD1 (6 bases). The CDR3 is CASSLEQGAYNEQFF. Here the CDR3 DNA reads TGCGCCAGCAGCTTGGAACAGGGAGCCTACAATGAGCAGTTCTTC.